What follows are 16 T cell receptor beta chains derived from one specimen sequenced in a study of T cells in Graves' hyperthyroidism and ophthalmopathy. Authors of the study amplified TCR beta CDR3 regions from RNA transcripts. First-round RT-PCR targeting the TCR CDR3 was performed with the HTBI primer set. TCRdb re-called the multiplex PCR reads through MiXCR, storing one row per CDR3 protein. This table holds about 640,000 distinct CDR3 sequences, around 21% found once. The sequenced material came from blood. Receptors originate from a man younger than 45 with Graves' ophthalmopathy.

The chain links TRBV12-3 or TRBV12-4 to TRBJ1-5; possibly TRBD1 for D (5 bases). Trimming removed 3 bases from V and 9 bases from J, with 18 bases in between. This CDR3 comprises 15 residues. CDR3: CASSLQGGVARPQHF. In DNA form, the CDR3 reads TGTGCCAGCAGTTTGCAGGGTGGGGTGGCTCGGCCCCAGCATTTT.

This clonotype was detected only a few times. V usage is TRBV4-1 and J usage is TRBJ2-7; D is unresolved. Trimming pared 0 bases from V and 6 bases from J, leaving 15 bases between. The germline V gene encodes CDR1 MGHRA and CDR2 YSYEKL. The CDR3 is 15 amino acids. CDR3 DNA: TGCGCCAGCAGCCAAGAGTTGTTTGTGGCTATCGAGCAGTACTTC. Translation gives CASSQELFVAIEQYF.

The V and J genes are TRBV7-6 and TRBJ2-3; the D is unclear. Per germline, CDR1 SGHVS and CDR2 FNYEAQ. Trimming shortened V by 4 bases and J by 7 bases, and 6 bases separated the two germline ends. This CDR3 has 11 residues. The DNA of the CDR3 is TGTGCCAGCAGCTCCGGCTATACGCAGTATTTT. Protein sequence: CASSSGYTQYF.

This clonotype was seen repeatedly, ten times or more. The chain recombines TRBV11-2 with TRBJ2-1; no reliable D call. The CDR3 has 13 residues. CDR1 is SGHAT, CDR2 FQNNGV, per germline. The V end was cut by 5 bases, the J end by 4 bases, with 9 bases between. CDR3 bases: TGTGCCAGCAGCGAGGACGGATACAATGAGCAGTTCTTC. Encoded protein: CASSEDGYNEQFF. Full variable domain (missing parts from reference TRBV11-2 and TRBJ2-1): EAGVAQSPRYKIIEKRQSVAFWCNPISGHATLYWYQQILGQGPKLLIQFQNNGVVDDSQLPKDRFSAERLKGVDSTLKIQPAKLEDSAVYLCASSEDGYNEQFFGPGTRLTVL.

The V and J genes are TRBV5-6 and TRBJ1-2; TRBD1 might be the D (5 bases). CDR1 is SGHDT and CDR2 is YYEEEE in the germline V gene. V lost 0 bases, J lost 2 bases, and 20 bases lay in between. This CDR3 region has 18 residues. The CDR3 spells CASSLDRLGGTGNYGYTF. The CDR3 DNA sequence: TGTGCCAGCAGCTTGGACCGGTTGGGAGGGACGGGCAACTATGGCTACACCTTC.

This chain joins TRBV6-2 or TRBV6-3 and TRBJ1-1; no firm D call. Germline assignment: CDR1 MNHEY and CDR2 SVGEGT. V was shortened by 4 bases and J by 1 base, with 7 bases between the two germline ends. CDR3 length: 13 amino acids. CDR3 residues: CASSSLRNTEAFF. The CDR3 nucleotides read TGTGCCAGCAGTTCCTTGAGGAACACTGAAGCTTTCTTT.

This clonotype was picked up many times. This chain links TRBV28 with TRBJ2-1, with TRBD1 matching over 9 bases. Unmatched junction bases numbered 6, after V lost 5 bases and J lost 1 base. Germline V gives CDR1 MDHEN, CDR2 SYDVKM. CDR3 size: 16 residues. The DNA of the CDR3 is TGTGCCAGCAGTACCTCACAGGGGGCATCCTACAATGAGCAGTTCTTC. Amino acids: CASSTSQGASYNEQFF.

This clonotype was found a few times. As DNA, the CDR3 is TGTGCCACCAGCAGAGGAGGTGGGAGTTTAGCGGGACAAGGGAATGAGCAGTTCTTC. The encoded protein is CATSRGGGSLAGQGNEQFF. The V gene is TRBV15, the J gene TRBJ2-1; 8 positions agree with TRBD2. Germline loops: CDR1 LNHNV, CDR2 YYDKDF (reference sequence). Unmatched junction bases numbered 18, after V lost 1 base and J lost 7 bases. The CDR3 has 19 amino acids.

In its sample, this clonotype was seen a few times. This chain connects TRBV9 to TRBJ2-5, with D unresolved. V lost 3 bases, J lost 4 bases, and 10 bases lay in between. The CDR3 runs to 13 residues. Germline lookup yields CDR1 SGDLS and CDR2 YYNGEE. CDR3 region: CASSGTRGETQYF. In DNA form, the CDR3 reads TGTGCCAGCAGCGGGACCAGAGGAGAGACCCAGTACTTC.

The chain joins TRBV10-2 to TRBJ1-6; 8 bases align to TRBD1. Germline V gene data show CDR1 as WSHSY and CDR2 as SAAADI. Trimming cost V 7 bases and J 7 bases; bases outside gene matches: 6. The CDR3 contains 14 residues. As DNA, the CDR3 is TGCGCCAGCACTAATGACAGGGGCAATTCACCCCTCCACTTT. Its translation: CASTNDRGNSPLHF.

This clonotype has ten or more counts. This rearrangement joins TRBV11-3 to TRBJ2-1; no firm D call. V dropped 1 base and J dropped 9 bases, with 16 bases sitting between them. The CDR3 spans 15 residues. Germline loops: CDR1 SGHNT, CDR2 YENEEA. The DNA of the CDR3 is TGTGCCAGCAGCTTAGGCGGCGATAATATTGGTGAGCAGTTCTTC. It encodes CASSLGGDNIGEQFF. Using reference TRBV11-3 and TRBJ2-1 for the parts outside the CDR3, the full variable domain is EAGVVQSPRYKIIEKKQPVAFWCNPISGHNTLYWYLQNLGQGPELLIRYENEEAVDDSQLPKDRFSAERLKGVDSTLKIQPAELGDSAVYLCASSLGGDNIGEQFFGPGTRLTVL.

The chain carries TRBV12-3 or TRBV12-4 and TRBJ2-7, with 9 positions matching TRBD2. The CDR3 covers 16 residues. V was pared by 5 bases and J by 3 bases, with 11 bases of the junction left unmatched. The CDR3 is CASSPPLSGRSYEQYF. In DNA form, the CDR3 reads TGTGCCAGCAGTCCTCCCCTTAGCGGGAGAAGCTACGAGCAGTACTTC.

Only a few counts were recorded for this clonotype. This chain connects TRBV6-1 to TRBJ2-2; 11 bases line up with TRBD2. The CDR3 runs to 17 residues. The germline CDR1 and CDR2 sequences are MNHNS and SASEGT. Trimming removed 8 bases from V and 0 bases from J; junction bases left unmatched: 8. The CDR3 loop reads CASGLAGGPTNTGELFF. The CDR3 coding sequence is TGTGCCAGCGGCTTAGCGGGAGGGCCCACGAACACCGGGGAGCTGTTTTTT.

This clonotype was seen more than once but under ten times. The CDR3, as DNA: TGTGCCAGCAGTTACTCGAACTTGGCTGAGCAGTTCTTC. Translated, it gives CASSYSNLAEQFF. The genes are TRBV6-5 and TRBJ2-1; no firm D call. Germline CDR1 MNHEY, CDR2 SVGAGI. Trimming removed 0 bases from V and 9 bases from J, with 9 bases in between. The CDR3 is made up of 13 amino acids.

The chain joins TRBV6-2 or TRBV6-3 to TRBJ2-6, with D perhaps TRBD2 (5 bases). Trimming took off 0 bases at V and 2 bases at J, with 8 bases between the two ends. CDR3 length equals 16 residues. Germline CDR1 reads MNHEY; CDR2 reads SVGEGT. In DNA form, the CDR3 reads TGTGCCAGCAGTTACTCGACCGGGACTGGGGCCAACGTCCTGACTTTC. Amino acid sequence: CASSYSTGTGANVLTF.

This clonotype appeared a few times. V and J are TRBV20-1 and TRBJ2-5, with 12 nucleotides matching TRBD1. The V segment lost 7 bases and the J segment 5 bases; nucleotides outside the gene matches: 14. The CDR3 runs to 16 residues. Germline CDR1 and CDR2: DFQATT and SNEGSKA (reference sequence). The CDR3 protein is CSVTGTGGAGLETQYF. The CDR3 region has the DNA TGCAGTGTTACCGGGACAGGGGGCGCCGGCCTTGAGACCCAGTACTTC.